These T cell receptor beta chains were read from a single sample in a study of neoadjuvant nivolumab and ipilimumab in lung cancer. TCRdb's table, derived via immunoSEQ multiplex PCR, lists solely in-frame clones and lacks some. The data contain 26,000 or so clones, approximately 80% of them singletons. The sample was peripheral blood, taken before neoadjuvant nivolumab, alone or with ipilimumab. The receptors were sampled from an adult with non-small cell lung cancer. Each CDR3 is given with its conserved first and last residue. A D gene is named only where the DNA matches it firmly. Only some rows state a clone size, as once, few, many or a class for expanded clones.

d_call	v_call	j_call	clone_size	cdr3_nt	cdr3_aa
TRBD1	TRBV5-6	TRBJ1-4	few	TGTGCCAGCAGCTCCTTAACCGGGACAGGGGGAAGAAAACTGTTTTTT	CASSSLTGTGGRKLFF
NA	TRBV6-6	TRBJ2-7	NA	TGTGCCAGCAGTTATCGAACAGCCCGCGTCGACGAGCAGTACTTC	CASSYRTARVDEQYF
NA	TRBV5-4	TRBJ1-2	NA	TGTGCCAGCAGCTTGGTAGGGGAGTCGGGCTACACCTTC	CASSLVGESGYTF
NA	TRBV9	TRBJ2-1	few	TGTGCCAGCAGCGTAGGTCGGACATACACCTACAATGAGCAGTTCTTC	CASSVGRTYTYNEQFF
TRBD2	TRBV5-1	TRBJ2-1	NA	TGCGCCAGCAGCTTGGCGCCTAGCGGGGGCTACAATGAGCAGTTCTTC	CASSLAPSGGYNEQFF
TRBD1	TRBV6-1	TRBJ1-5	NA	TGTGCCAGCAGTTTCGACAGGGGAGGCAATCAGCCCCAGCATTTT	CASSFDRGGNQPQHF
NA	TRBV7-9	TRBJ2-7	few	TGTGCCAGCAGCCTGGACAACTACGAGCAGTACTTC	CASSLDNYEQYF
NA	TRBV6-5	TRBJ1-5	NA	TGTGCCAGCAGTTACTCTGCGTATAGCAATCAGCCCCAGCATTTT	CASSYSAYSNQPQHF
NA	TRBV7-3	TRBJ2-1	NA	TGTGCCAGCAGCTTAACGTCCGGGAACAATGAGCAGTTCTTC	CASSLTSGNNEQFF
NA	TRBV5-1	TRBJ2-2	NA	TGCGCCAGCAGCTTGGGGGTCGGCGGGGCTAACACCGGGGAGCTGTTTTTT	CASSLGVGGANTGELFF
NA	TRBV2	TRBJ1-3	NA	TGTGCCAGCAGTCACGCATCTGGAAACACCATATATTTT	CASSHASGNTIYF
NA	TRBV10-3	TRBJ2-1	NA	TGTGCCATCAGTGAGACCCGGGGGAGCTCCTACAATGAGCAGTTCTTC	CAISETRGSSYNEQFF
TRBD1	TRBV27	TRBJ1-1	NA	TGTGCCAGCAGTCTACTCAGGGGGCGAACTGAAGCTTTCTTT	CASSLLRGRTEAFF
NA	TRBV28	TRBJ1-1	NA	TGTGCCAGCAGTTTATGGTCTGGATCAGGGAGGAACACTGAAGCTTTCTTT	CASSLWSGSGRNTEAFF
NA	TRBV15	TRBJ2-5	NA	TGTGCCACCAGCTCTAGGTTCCAAGAGACCCAGTACTTC	CATSSRFQETQYF
NA	TRBV7-8	TRBJ1-5	NA	TGTGCCAGCAGCTTAGAGGGGGTCCGCAATCAGCCCCAGCATTTT	CASSLEGVRNQPQHF
TRBD1	TRBV6-4	TRBJ1-1	few	TGTGCCAGCACCGAAGGGGGCGAGAAGCAGTTCTTT	CASTEGGEKQFF
TRBD2	TRBV5-1	TRBJ2-5	NA	TGCGCCAGCAGCTTTCCTCCTACCGGGGGGGAGACCCAGTACTTC	CASSFPPTGGETQYF
NA	TRBV15	TRBJ2-7	NA	TGTGCCACCAGCAGAGATGGGATACAGGGATACGAGCAGTACTTC	CATSRDGIQGYEQYF
NA	TRBV29-1	TRBJ2-1	NA	TGCAGCCCTTGGTATGGAGGTGAGCAGTTCTTC	CSPWYGGEQFF
NA	TRBV6-1	TRBJ1-2	NA	TGTGCCAGCAGGGTTGTCAAGGGGTATGGCTACACCTTC	CASRVVKGYGYTF
TRBD1	TRBV5-1	TRBJ2-7	NA	TGCGCCAGCAGCTTGGGGGACAGGGTTGGCGAGCAGTACTTC	CASSLGDRVGEQYF
NA	TRBV19	TRBJ2-3	NA	TGTGCCAGTAGACAGACGGGACCTTCAGATACGCAGTATTTT	CASRQTGPSDTQYF
TRBD1	TRBV10-3	TRBJ2-2	NA	TGTGCCATCAGTGATGACAGGGCGAACACCGGGGAGCTGTTTTTT	CAISDDRANTGELFF